The clone carrying this T cell receptor beta chain was seen just once. In the study's own analysis: Quantification of nucleated cells was approximated via reference gene primer amplification. Data came from immunoSEQ multiplex PCR; TCRdb stores just in-frame clones and leaves some out. Clone size and V and J calls were adopted from that table, with D and trimming inferred from the DNA. The sample records 200,000 to 250,000 clones, around four fifths being singletons. The data were taken from a study of blood T cell repertoires in COVID-19. Turning to the study itself: PBMCs, B-cell-depleted T cells, or T cells were the source of the cDNA or gDNA that made up the material.

The germline CDR1 and CDR2 sequences are MGHRA and YSYEKL. V lost 1 base, J lost 0 bases, and 4 bases stayed unmatched. The CDR3 extends over 17 amino acids. This TCR derives from a woman in her 70s with COVID-19, enrolled during active disease. This chain joins TRBV4-1 and TRBJ2-1, with 9 bases lining up with TRBD2. The sample was peripheral blood. The CDR3 here is CASSQAVSGSSYNEQFF. CDR3 DNA sequence: TGCGCCAGCAGCCAAGCAGTTAGCGGGAGCTCCTACAATGAGCAGTTCTTC.